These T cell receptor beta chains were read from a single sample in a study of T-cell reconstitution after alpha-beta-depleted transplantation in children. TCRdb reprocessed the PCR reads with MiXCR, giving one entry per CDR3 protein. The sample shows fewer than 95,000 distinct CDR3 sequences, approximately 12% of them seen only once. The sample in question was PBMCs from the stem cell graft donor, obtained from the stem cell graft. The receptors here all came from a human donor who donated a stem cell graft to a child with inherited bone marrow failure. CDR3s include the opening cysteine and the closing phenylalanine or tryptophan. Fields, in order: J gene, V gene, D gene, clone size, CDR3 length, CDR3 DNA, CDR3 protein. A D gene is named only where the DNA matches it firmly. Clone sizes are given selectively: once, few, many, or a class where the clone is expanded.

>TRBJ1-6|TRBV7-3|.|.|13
TGTGCCAGCAGCCCTAGGCGGAATTCACCCCTCCACTTT
CASSPRRNSPLHF
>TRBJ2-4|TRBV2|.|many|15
TGTGCCAGCAGTGAAGTAAAGGGGGGCCGAAACATTCAGTACTTC
CASSEVKGGRNIQYF
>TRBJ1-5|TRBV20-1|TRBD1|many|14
TGCAGTGCTAGGCCTGCAGGGGGGGGTCAGCCCCAGCATTTT
CSARPAGGGQPQHF
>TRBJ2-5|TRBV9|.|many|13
TGTGCCAGCAGCGTAAACGGCCAAGAGACCCAGTACTTC
CASSVNGQETQYF
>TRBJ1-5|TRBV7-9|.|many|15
TGTGCCAGCAGCCGACACGGAGGTAGCAATCAGCCCCAGCATTTT
CASSRHGGSNQPQHF
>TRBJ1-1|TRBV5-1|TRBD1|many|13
TGCGCCAGCAGCTTCGGACAGGGAGATTTTGGTTTCTTT
CASSFGQGDFGFF
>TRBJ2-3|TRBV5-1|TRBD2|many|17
TGCGCCAGCAGCGCACGTACGACTAGCGGTAGCACAGATACGCAGTATTTT
CASSARTTSGSTDTQYF
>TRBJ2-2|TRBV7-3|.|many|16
TGTGCCAGCAGCTCGGACCCGGGACAGAACACCGGGGAGCTGTTTTTT
CASSSDPGQNTGELFF
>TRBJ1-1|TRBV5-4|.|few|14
TGTGCCAGCAGCTCACGGGTGAGGAACACTGAAGCTTTCTTT
CASSSRVRNTEAFF
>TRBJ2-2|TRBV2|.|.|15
TGTGCCAGCAGTCCCCTGGGTTACGCTACCGGGGAGCTGTTTTTT
CASSPLGYATGELFF
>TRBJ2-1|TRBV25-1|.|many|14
TGTGCCATCAGTCCGATCTTCAGCAACAATGAGCAGTTCTTC
CAISPIFSNNEQFF
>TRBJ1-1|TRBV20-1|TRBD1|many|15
TGCAGTGCTAGAGGACAGGGCGGTAGATACACTGAAGCTTTCTTT
CSARGQGGRYTEAFF
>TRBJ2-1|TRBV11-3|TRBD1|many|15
TGTGCCAGCAGCCCTGGGGACAGGGCTTCGGATGAGCAGTTCTTC
CASSPGDRASDEQFF
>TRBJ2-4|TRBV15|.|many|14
TGTGCCACCAGCAATCATGTACGTCCGTACATTCAGTACTTC
CATSNHVRPYIQYF
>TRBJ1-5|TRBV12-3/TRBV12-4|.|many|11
TGTGCCAGCAGTTTAGGGGGGTCCCAGCATTTT
CASSLGGSQHF
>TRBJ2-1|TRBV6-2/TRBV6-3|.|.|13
TGTGCCAGCAGTTCCGACGGCTACAATGAGCAGTTCTTC
CASSSDGYNEQFF
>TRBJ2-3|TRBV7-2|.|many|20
TGTGCCAGCAGCTTAGCCCTTGGTCCGGGGGAGACCTCTAGCACAGATACGCAGTATTTT
CASSLALGPGETSSTDTQYF
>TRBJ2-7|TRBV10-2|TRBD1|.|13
TGCGCCAGCACAGAGACAGGGCCATACGAGCAGTACTTC
CASTETGPYEQYF
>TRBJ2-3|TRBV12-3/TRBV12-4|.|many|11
TGTGCCAGCAGGGAGGCAGATACGCAGTATTTT
CASREADTQYF
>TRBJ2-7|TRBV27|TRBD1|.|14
TGTGCCAGCAGTCTGCAACGGTTACAGGGGGAGCAGTACTTC
CASSLQRLQGEQYF
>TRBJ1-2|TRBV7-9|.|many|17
TGTGCCAGCAGCTTAGGCCCCCCGGGACACCTACTTTATGGCTACACCTTC
CASSLGPPGHLLYGYTF
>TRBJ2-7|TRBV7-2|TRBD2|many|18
TGTGCCAGCAGCTTTCACCCCCAGGGGAGCGGGAGTTGGTACGAGCAGTACTTC
CASSFHPQGSGSWYEQYF
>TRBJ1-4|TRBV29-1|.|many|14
TGCAGCGTTAACCTAGGGGCAATCGGTGAAAAACTGTTTTTT
CSVNLGAIGEKLFF
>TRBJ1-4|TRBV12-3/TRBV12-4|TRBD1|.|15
TGTGCCAGCAGTTCAGGGGGCGCAACTAATGAAAAACTGTTTTTT
CASSSGGATNEKLFF
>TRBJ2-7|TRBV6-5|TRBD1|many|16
TGTGCCAGCAGTTACGATGGTCACAGGGGAAAGGACGAGCAGTACTTC
CASSYDGHRGKDEQYF
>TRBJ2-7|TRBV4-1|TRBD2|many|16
TGCGCCAGCAGCCAAGTCAAGGCGGGGGATGCCTACGAGCAGTACTTC
CASSQVKAGDAYEQYF
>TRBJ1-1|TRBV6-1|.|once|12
TGTGCCAGCAGTGTATTTGAGAGTGACGCTTTCTTT
CASSVFESDAFF
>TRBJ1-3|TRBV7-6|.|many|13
TGTGCCAGCAGCTTGAGCTCTGGAAACACCATATATTTT
CASSLSSGNTIYF
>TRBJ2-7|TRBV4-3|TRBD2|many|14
TGCGCCAGCAGCCGGGGACTAGCCTCCTACGAGCAGTACTTC
CASSRGLASYEQYF
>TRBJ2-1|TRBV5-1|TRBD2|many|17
TGCGCCAGCAGCCGGACTAGCGGGATGGGTTCCTACAATGAGCAGTTCTTC
CASSRTSGMGSYNEQFF
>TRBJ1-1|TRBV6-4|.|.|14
TGTACCAGCTGTGTGGAGGGTGGGAACACTGAAGCTTTCTTT
CTSCVEGGNTEAFF